This TCR beta chain was recovered during a study of human CD8 memory T cell subsets. The CDR3 is 13 amino acids. This clonotype counts as medium-sized by frequency. Researchers made TCR beta libraries via UMI-labeled 5' RACE. TCRdb reanalyzed the 5' RACE reads and collapses them to one entry per CDR3 protein, without DNA. The listing records over 5,000 distinct CDR3 sequences. This sequence was found in a human donor in good health. This chain links TRBV12-3 or TRBV12-4 with TRBJ1-6. Material: CD8+ T cells from PBMCs. This CDR3 is CASSRASNSPLHF.